The T cell receptor (beta chain) under discussion was sequenced for a study of blood T cell repertoires in COVID-19. Background on the study: Whether acute or convalescent, the COVID-19 samples came from the United States, Italy and Spain. Sample material is recorded as cDNA or gDNA derived from T cells, B-cell-depleted T cells, or PBMCs.

Study processing details: The authors estimated nucleated cell counts from reference gene primer amplification. Clones were sequenced by immunoSEQ multiplex PCR, and TCRdb holds only the in-frame ones, with some missing. V, J and clone size are those of that table, while D and trimming were read from the DNA. This sample has 250,000 to 300,000 clones, with about 88% found just once. The source of this sequence is a man aged 18 to 30 with active or convalescent COVID-19. Sequencing was performed on peripheral blood.

The CDR3 nucleotides are TGTGCCACCACTCCTCGGGAGCCTTTAGGGAATTCACCCCTCCACTTT. It encodes CATTPREPLGNSPLHF. The rearrangement joins TRBV24-1 to TRBJ1-6; D not certain. CDR1 is KGHDR and CDR2 is SFDVKD in the germline V gene. The CDR3 totals 16 residues. Trimming shortened V by 8 bases and J by 7 bases, and 20 bases separated the two germline ends.